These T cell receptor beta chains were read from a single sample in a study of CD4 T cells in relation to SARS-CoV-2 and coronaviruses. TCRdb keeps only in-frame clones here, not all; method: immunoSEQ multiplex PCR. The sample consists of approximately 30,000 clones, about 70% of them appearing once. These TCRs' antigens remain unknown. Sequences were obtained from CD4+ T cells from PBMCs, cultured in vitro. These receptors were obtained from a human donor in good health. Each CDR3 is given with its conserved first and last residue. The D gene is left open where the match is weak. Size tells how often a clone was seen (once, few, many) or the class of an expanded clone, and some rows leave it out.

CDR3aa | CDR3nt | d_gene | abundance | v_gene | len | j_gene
CASSLGSGRALSTDTQYF | TGTGCCAGCAGCTTGGGTAGCGGGAGGGCCCTCAGCACAGATACGCAGTATTTT | TRBD2 | NA | TRBV7-9 | 18 | TRBJ2-3
CASSGQDRQTQYF | TGTGCCAGCAGCGGCCAGGACAGGCAGACCCAGTACTTC | TRBD1 | NA | TRBV11-2 | 13 | TRBJ2-5
CASSPGGQLSYGYTF | TGTGCCAGCAGCCCGGGGGGACAGCTCTCCTATGGCTACACCTTC | TRBD1 | few | TRBV5-6 | 15 | TRBJ1-2
CASSLANIAPNTEAFF | TGTGCCAGCAGCTTAGCCAACATAGCGCCGAACACTGAAGCTTTCTTT | NA | NA | TRBV7-2 | 16 | TRBJ1-1
CASSAGSYEQYF | TGTGCCAGCTCGGCAGGATCCTACGAGCAGTACTTC | NA | NA | TRBV18 | 12 | TRBJ2-7
CASSPGDGSWHEQYF | TGCGCCAGCAGCCCGGGGGACGGGTCCTGGCACGAGCAGTACTTC | NA | once | TRBV5-1 | 15 | TRBJ2-7
CAGAAQLNTEAFF | TGTGCCGGGGCCGCACAGTTGAACACTGAAGCTTTCTTT | NA | NA | TRBV6-5 | 13 | TRBJ1-1
CASSAPAGGETQYF | TGTGCCAGCAGCGCTCCAGCGGGTGGAGAGACCCAGTACTTC | NA | NA | TRBV9 | 14 | TRBJ2-5
CAWGGSSYEQYF | TGTGCCTGGGGGGGTAGCTCCTACGAGCAGTACTTC | NA | NA | TRBV30 | 12 | TRBJ2-7
CASSGRDAGWSYEQYF | TGCGCCAGCAGCGGAAGGGACGCCGGGTGGTCCTACGAGCAGTACTTC | NA | NA | TRBV5-1 | 16 | TRBJ2-7
CASRDSYNTGELFF | TGTGCCAGCAGGGACAGCTACAACACCGGGGAGCTGTTTTTT | NA | NA | TRBV9 | 14 | TRBJ2-2
CASSSDRVQPQHF | TGTGCCAGCAGTAGCGACAGGGTCCAGCCCCAGCATTTT | TRBD1 | few | TRBV6-2/TRBV6-3 | 13 | TRBJ1-5
CASSPDSLNEKLFF | TGTGCCAGCAGCCCGGACAGTCTAAATGAAAAACTGTTTTTT | NA | few | TRBV7-2 | 14 | TRBJ1-4
CASSPTRDLSNQPQHF | TGTGCCAGCTCCCCTACCAGGGATTTGAGCAATCAGCCCCAGCATTTT | NA | NA | TRBV18 | 16 | TRBJ1-5
CASSFSRVDTEAFF | TGTGCCAGCAGCTTTTCGCGGGTGGACACTGAAGCTTTCTTT | NA | NA | TRBV7-9 | 14 | TRBJ1-1
CASSFQGLAANNEQFF | TGTGCCAGCAGCTTTCAGGGACTAGCGGCGAACAATGAGCAGTTCTTC | TRBD2 | NA | TRBV5-4 | 16 | TRBJ2-1
CASSHRHRGVIYEQYF | TGTGCCAGCAGCCATCGTCACAGGGGGGTAATCTACGAGCAGTACTTC | TRBD1 | NA | TRBV3-1/TRBV3-2 | 16 | TRBJ2-7
CASSLASGGWDTQYF | TGTGCCAGCAGCTTAGCTAGCGGGGGTTGGGATACGCAGTATTTT | TRBD2 | NA | TRBV7-9 | 15 | TRBJ2-3
CASSQTDQNEKLFF | TGTGCCAGCAGTCAGACCGACCAAAATGAAAAACTGTTTTTT | NA | NA | TRBV4-2 | 14 | TRBJ1-4
CASSPDPTSGKDFF | TGTGCCAGCTCACCGGACCCGACTAGCGGGAAGGACTTCTTC | TRBD2 | few | TRBV18 | 14 | TRBJ2-1
CASSSGPNYEQYF | TGCGCCAGCAGCTCGGGCCCAAACTACGAGCAGTACTTC | NA | NA | TRBV5-1 | 13 | TRBJ2-7
CAWSVGQAEKLFF | TGTGCCTGGAGTGTCGGACAGGCTGAAAAACTGTTTTTT | TRBD1 | NA | TRBV30 | 13 | TRBJ1-4
CSVVGTGGGQPQHF | TGCAGCGTTGTGGGTACAGGGGGAGGTCAGCCCCAGCATTTT | TRBD1 | NA | TRBV29-1 | 14 | TRBJ1-5
CASSIPGGARTEAFF | TGTGCCAGTAGTATACCAGGGGGAGCGAGGACTGAAGCTTTCTTT | TRBD1 | NA | TRBV19 | 15 | TRBJ1-1
CASSSQGLATGELFF | TGTGCCAGCAGCTCCCAGGGACTAGCGACCGGGGAGCTGTTTTTT | TRBD2 | NA | TRBV7-7 | 15 | TRBJ2-2
CASRAAVVPTNEKLFF | TGTGCCAGCAGGGCAGCCGTTGTCCCAACTAATGAAAAACTGTTTTTT | NA | NA | TRBV2 | 16 | TRBJ1-4
CASSVRMGIEQFF | TGTGCCAGCAGTGTAAGAATGGGCATTGAGCAGTTCTTC | NA | NA | TRBV2 | 13 | TRBJ2-1
CASSLERNTEAFF | TGTGCCAGCAGCTTAGAAAGGAACACTGAAGCTTTCTTT | NA | few | TRBV7-3 | 13 | TRBJ1-1
CASSLPGDGQPQHF | TGCGCCAGCAGCTTGCCCGGGGACGGTCAGCCCCAGCATTTT | NA | few | TRBV5-1 | 14 | TRBJ1-5
CASSDTPETQYF | TGTGCCAGTAGCGACACGCCTGAGACCCAGTACTTC | NA | NA | TRBV6-2/TRBV6-3 | 12 | TRBJ2-5
CASRKTDSTDTQYF | TGTGCCAGCAGGAAGACAGATAGCACAGATACGCAGTATTTT | NA | NA | TRBV2 | 14 | TRBJ2-3